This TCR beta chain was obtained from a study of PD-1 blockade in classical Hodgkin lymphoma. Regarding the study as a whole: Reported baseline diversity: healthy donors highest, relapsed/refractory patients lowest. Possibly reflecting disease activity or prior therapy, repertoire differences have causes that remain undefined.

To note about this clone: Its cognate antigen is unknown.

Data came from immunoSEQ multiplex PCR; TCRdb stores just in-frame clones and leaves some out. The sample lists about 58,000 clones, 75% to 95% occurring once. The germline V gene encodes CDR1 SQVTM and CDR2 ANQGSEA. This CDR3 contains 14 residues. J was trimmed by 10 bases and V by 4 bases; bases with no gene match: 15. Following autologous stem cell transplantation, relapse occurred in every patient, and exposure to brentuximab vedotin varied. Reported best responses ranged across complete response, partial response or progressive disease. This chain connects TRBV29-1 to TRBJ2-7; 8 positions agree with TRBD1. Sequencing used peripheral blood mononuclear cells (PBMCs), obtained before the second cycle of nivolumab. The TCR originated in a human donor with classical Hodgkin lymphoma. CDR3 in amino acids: CSVASGGAQIVQYF. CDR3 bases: TGCAGCGTTGCTTCAGGGGGCGCCCAGATCGTACAGTACTTC.